This T cell receptor beta chain was obtained from a study of blood T cell repertoires in COVID-19. The CDR3 is 13 residues long. Germline values: CDR1 LNHDA, CDR2 SQIVND (reference sequence). Between the trimmed V and J ends, which lost 11 bases and 7 bases, there was a span of 15 bases. Some clones are missing from TCRdb's copy, which holds only in-frame ones; the method was immunoSEQ multiplex PCR. The sample holds about 260,000 clones, 91% seen once. This receptor was taken from a person aged 18-29 years with COVID-19, enrolled during active disease. The chain joins TRBV19 to TRBJ1-6, with a tentative D call TRBD1 (6 bases). The sample consisted of peripheral blood. This CDR3 reads CAARGQPNSPLHF. DNA of the CDR3: TGTGCCGCGAGAGGACAGCCCAATTCACCCCTCCACTTT.